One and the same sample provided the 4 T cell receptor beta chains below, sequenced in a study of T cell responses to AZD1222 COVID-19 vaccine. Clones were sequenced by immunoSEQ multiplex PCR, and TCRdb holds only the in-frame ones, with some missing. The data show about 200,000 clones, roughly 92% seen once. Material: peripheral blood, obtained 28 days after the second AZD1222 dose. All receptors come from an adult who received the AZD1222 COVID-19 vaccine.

The CDR3 DNA reads TGTGCCAGCAATGTGGCGGGGCCGAGCTGGAATTCACCCCTCCACTTT. It translates to CASNVAGPSWNSPLHF. This chain connects TRBV2 to TRBJ1-6; a weak D match, TRBD1 (5 bases). The CDR3 has 16 residues. Germline V lookup: CDR1 SNHLY, CDR2 FYNNEI. Trimming left V 7 bases short and J 7 bases short, with 20 bases between.

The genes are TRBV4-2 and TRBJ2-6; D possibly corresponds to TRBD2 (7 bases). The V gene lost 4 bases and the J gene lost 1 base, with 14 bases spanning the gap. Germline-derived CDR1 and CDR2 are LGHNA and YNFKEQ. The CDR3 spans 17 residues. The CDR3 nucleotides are TGTGCCAGCAGCCGGGCTGAGGGGGGGTCTGGGGCCAACGTCCTGACTTTC. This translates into CASSRAEGGSGANVLTF.

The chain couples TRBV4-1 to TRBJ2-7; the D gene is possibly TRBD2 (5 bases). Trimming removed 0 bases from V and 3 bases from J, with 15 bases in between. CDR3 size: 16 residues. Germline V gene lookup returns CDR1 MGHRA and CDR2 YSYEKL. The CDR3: CASSQDSVGPIYEQYF. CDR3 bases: TGCGCCAGCAGCCAAGATAGCGTCGGGCCGATCTACGAGCAGTACTTC.

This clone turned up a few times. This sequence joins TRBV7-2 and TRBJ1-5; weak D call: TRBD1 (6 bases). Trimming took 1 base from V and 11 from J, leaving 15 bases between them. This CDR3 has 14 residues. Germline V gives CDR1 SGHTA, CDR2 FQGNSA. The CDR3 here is CASSLGTGRKAQHF. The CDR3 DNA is TGTGCCAGCAGCTTAGGCACAGGGCGTAAAGCCCAGCATTTT.